The sequence of this T cell receptor beta chain was determined in a study of CD8 T cells in ankylosing spondylitis. Study outcomes and limitations: Some motif variants were previously reported in reactive arthritis synovial fluid and blood.

As to this clonotype: The antigen remains unidentified.

The CDR3 spans 15 residues. Looked up from germline, CDR1 is SGHRS and CDR2 is YFSETQ. Unmatched junction bases numbered 8, after V lost 4 bases and J lost 4 bases. MiXCR was run by TCRdb on the 5' RACE reads, yielding one entry per CDR3 protein. This sample has tens of thousands of distinct CDR3 sequences, with 6.2% found just once. The chain has TRBV5-1 and TRBJ1-5, with 7 bases identical to TRBD1. Specimen: synovial fluid, either unsorted or a sorted T cell fraction (not recorded which). This sequence was found in a male donor with ankylosing spondylitis. CDR3 protein: CASSIQGQSNQPQHF. As DNA, the CDR3 is TGCGCCAGCAGCATACAGGGACAGTCAAATCAGCCCCAGCATTTT.